This T cell receptor beta chain was captured in a study of blood T cells in healthy people across ages. PBMCs, at least 6.5 million per sample, were isolated. V dropped 1 base and J dropped 8 bases, with 11 bases sitting between them. The CDR3 has 14 residues. Looked up from germline, CDR1 is SEHNR and CDR2 is FQNEAQ (reference sequence). A J-beta primer mix and a sample-barcoded 5' primer were used in a second PCR of roughly 6 to 12 cycles. TCRdb re-called the 5' RACE reads with MiXCR, one entry per CDR3 protein. The table shows hundreds of thousands of distinct CDR3 sequences, with approximately 60% occurring only once.

The rearrangement links TRBV7-9 to TRBJ1-4, with a weak D call TRBD1 (6 bases). The receptor's source is a middle-aged man in good health. The sequenced sample consisted of blood. The chain's CDR3 is CASSLDRETEKLFF. The DNA of the CDR3 is TGTGCCAGCAGCTTAGACAGGGAAACGGAAAAACTGTTTTTT. Full variable domain (rest looked up from reference TRBV7-9 and TRBJ1-4): DTGVSQNPRHKITKRGQNVTFRCDPISEHNRLYWYRQTLGQGPEFLTYFQNEAQLEKSRLLSDRFSAERPKGSFSTLEIQRTEQGDSAMYLCASSLDRETEKLFFGSGTQLSVL.